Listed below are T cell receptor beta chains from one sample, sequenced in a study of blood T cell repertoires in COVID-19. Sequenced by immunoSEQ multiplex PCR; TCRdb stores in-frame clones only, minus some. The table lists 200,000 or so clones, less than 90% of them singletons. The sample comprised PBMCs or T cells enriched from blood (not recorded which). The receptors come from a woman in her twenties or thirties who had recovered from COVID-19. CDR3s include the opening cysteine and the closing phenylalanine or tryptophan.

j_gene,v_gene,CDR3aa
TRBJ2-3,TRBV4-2,CASSQEMSVGGGQADTQYF
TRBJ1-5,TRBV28,CASSRTVNQPQHF
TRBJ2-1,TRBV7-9,CASSPFENEQFF
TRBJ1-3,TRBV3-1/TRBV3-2,CASSHSDRAPGNTIYF
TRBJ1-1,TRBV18,CASSPPATGGSTEAFF
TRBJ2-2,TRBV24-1,CATSGWGQGAGELFF
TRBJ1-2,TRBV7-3,CASSTNSQGPKPYGYTF
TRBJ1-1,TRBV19,CASSPAGTANEAFF
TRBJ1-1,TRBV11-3,CASSLAYSTEAFF
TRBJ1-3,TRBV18,CASSPTQGGNTIYF
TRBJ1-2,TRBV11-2,CASSSSGTRNYGYTF
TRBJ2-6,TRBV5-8,CASSLNQDRVFSGANVLTF
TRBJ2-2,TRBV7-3,CASSLDQGVTGELFF
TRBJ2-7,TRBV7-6,CASSQGGYEQYF
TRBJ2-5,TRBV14,CASSQAIYVAGGETQYF
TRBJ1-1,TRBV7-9,CASSLVSPEAFF
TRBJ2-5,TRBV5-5,CASSLGPRAEETQYF
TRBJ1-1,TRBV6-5,CASSSRLGDSRAFF
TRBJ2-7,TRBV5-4,CASSSLGEHYEQYF
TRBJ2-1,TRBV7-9,CASSFGGIYNEQFF
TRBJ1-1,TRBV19,CASSIRGRVTEAFF
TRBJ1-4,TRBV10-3,CAISETGKDEKLFF
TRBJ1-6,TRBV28,CASSPPRGGAGISPLHF
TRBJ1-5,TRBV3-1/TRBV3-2,CASSIRGSNQPQHF
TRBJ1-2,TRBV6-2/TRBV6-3,CASSYSGGREGYTF
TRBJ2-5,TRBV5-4,CASSLELASETQYF
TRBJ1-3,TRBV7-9,CASSLDATVTGNTIYF